Each of the 20 T cell receptor beta chains below was sequenced from the same sample in a study of T cell responses to AZD1222 COVID-19 vaccine. The table came from immunoSEQ multiplex PCR; TCRdb's copy has only in-frame clones and leaves some out. Among over 100,000 clones listed, 89% were seen once. Sequencing was performed on peripheral blood, taken on day 0 of AZD1222 vaccination. The source of these receptors is an adult in good health.

This chain uses TRBV7-8 with TRBJ1-1; possibly TRBD1 for D (5 bases). Germline V gene sequence: CDR1 SGHVS, CDR2 FQNEAQ. The CDR3 is 13 residues long. Trimming took 1 base from V and 3 from J, leaving 6 bases between them. The CDR3 sequence is CASSLGGDTEAFF. As DNA, the CDR3 is TGTGCCAGCAGCTTAGGAGGGGACACTGAAGCTTTCTTT.

V and J are TRBV19 and TRBJ1-1; D is possibly TRBD1 (5 bases). This CDR3 has 13 residues. Trimming left V 5 bases short and J 4 bases short, with 11 bases between. The germline gives CDR1 LNHDA, CDR2 SQIVND (reference sequence). CDR3 in amino acids: CASSLAGTTEAFF. CDR3 nucleotides: TGTGCCAGTAGTCTGGCAGGGACCACTGAAGCTTTCTTT. The complete variable domain, with remaining parts taken from reference TRBV19 and TRBJ1-1, reads DGGITQSPKYLFRKEGQNVTLSCEQNLNHDAMYWYRQDPGQGLRLIYYSQIVNDFQKGDIAEGYSVSREKKESFPLTVTSAQKNPTAFYLCASSLAGTTEAFFGQGTRLTVV.

The J gene is TRBJ2-7, the V gene TRBV6-5; 7 positions match TRBD1. V was clipped by 6 bases and J by 7 bases; unmatched bases: 15. CDR1 and CDR2 (germline): MNHEY, SVGAGI. The CDR3 runs to 15 residues. The chain's CDR3 is CASRPTTTGYKEQYF. The CDR3 DNA is TGTGCCAGCAGGCCCACTACGACAGGGTACAAGGAGCAGTACTTC.

This clone was detected only once. This chain connects TRBV3-1 (or the pseudogene TRBV3-2) to TRBJ2-1; 8 bases line up with TRBD2. This CDR3 contains 15 residues. V gave up 4 bases and J gave up 5 bases; unmatched junction bases: 7. Germline V gene sequence: CDR1 LGHDT, CDR2 YNNKEL (reference sequence). Here the CDR3 DNA reads TGTGCCAGCAGCCTTTTCTCACTAGCGGACAATGAGCAGTTCTTC. The encoded protein is CASSLFSLADNEQFF.

The chain has TRBV5-6 and TRBJ1-2; 7 nucleotides match TRBD1. Per germline, CDR1 SGHDT and CDR2 YYEEEE. The CDR3 extends over 15 amino acids. V lost 5 bases and J lost 0; bases outside the gene matches: 7. Written as DNA, the CDR3 is TGTGCCAGCAGTTGGGAGACAGGGACTAACTATGGCTACACCTTC. This codes for CASSWETGTNYGYTF.

V usage is TRBV11-2 and J usage is TRBJ1-5; a possible D gene is TRBD1 (6 bases). Trimming stripped 0 bases from V and 0 bases from J, with 9 bases between. The germline V gene has CDR1 SGHAT and CDR2 FQNNGV. The CDR3 has 16 residues. The CDR3 coding sequence is TGTGCCAGCAGCTTAGACCGGACAGTTAGCAATCAGCCCCAGCATTTT. This encodes CASSLDRTVSNQPQHF.

The chain combines TRBV7-9 with TRBJ2-2; the D gene is possibly TRBD2 (6 bases). Germline V lookup: CDR1 SEHNR, CDR2 FQNEAQ (reference sequence). The ends were cut back, 8 bases at V and 1 base at J, with 14 bases in the middle. This CDR3 contains 15 residues. CDR3 loop: CASGSKTRNTGELFF. CDR3 bases: TGTGCCAGCGGATCCAAGACTAGGAACACCGGGGAGCTGTTTTTT.

This chain links TRBV30 with TRBJ2-7; D is uncertain. V was pared by 4 bases and J by 3 bases, with 7 bases between. This CDR3 has 11 residues. CDR1 GTSNPN and CDR2 SVGIG come from the germline V gene (reference sequence). As DNA, the CDR3 is TGTGCCTGGAAGACCTTCTACGAGCAGTACTTC. It translates to CAWKTFYEQYF.

This clone was detected a few times. This sequence joins TRBV30 and TRBJ1-2; D is perhaps TRBD1 (6 bases). This CDR3 has 13 amino acids. Germline assignment: CDR1 GTSNPN and CDR2 SVGIG (reference sequence). V was clipped by 7 bases and J by 8 bases, with 20 bases between them. CDR3 nucleotides: TGTGCCTCACAGGGAAGGGGACTAGGCGGCTACACCTTC. Encoded protein: CASQGRGLGGYTF.

The gene calls are TRBV6-5 and TRBJ1-3; D possibly corresponds to TRBD1 (5 bases). This CDR3 region has 14 residues. The germline gives CDR1 MNHEY, CDR2 SVGAGI. V was trimmed by 5 bases and J by 4 bases, leaving 12 bases between them. CDR3 nucleotide sequence: TGTGCCAGCAGTAACCAGGCAGGGGGAAACACCATATATTTT. Encoded protein: CASSNQAGGNTIYF.

The rearrangement joins TRBV12-5 to TRBJ1-5; D is unclear. This CDR3 spans 12 amino acids. Trimming removed 5 bases from V and 4 bases from J, with 6 bases in between. Germline-derived CDR1 and CDR2 are LGHNT and FRNRAP. The CDR3: CASGTKNQPQHF. CDR3 nucleotide sequence: TGTGCTAGTGGTACAAAAAATCAGCCCCAGCATTTT.

The chain has TRBV7-9 and TRBJ1-1; D call uncertain. Germline CDR1 and CDR2: SEHNR and FQNEAQ (reference sequence). V was pared by 5 bases and J by 3 bases, with 10 bases between. This CDR3 region has 13 residues. The CDR3 sequence: CASSPPADTEAFF. The CDR3 DNA follows: TGTGCCAGCAGCCCTCCCGCCGACACTGAAGCTTTCTTT.

The gene calls are TRBV4-2 and TRBJ1-1; 8 nucleotides line up with TRBD1. The V and J ends lost 3 bases and 7 bases, in that order; junction bases with no gene match: 10. CDR1 LGHNA and CDR2 YNFKEQ come from the germline V gene. The CDR3 is 15 amino acids. CDR3 amino acids: CASSQNTGGTIEAFF. DNA for the CDR3: TGTGCCAGCAGCCAGAATACAGGGGGTACTATTGAAGCTTTCTTT.

The rearrangement joins TRBV30 to TRBJ2-7; D is ambiguous. Germline loops: CDR1 GTSNPN, CDR2 SVGIG (reference sequence). This CDR3 is built from 13 residues. Trimming removed 0 bases from V and 3 bases from J, with 9 bases in between. CDR3 DNA sequence: TGTGCCTGGAGTGTAGACTGGAGCTACGAGCAGTACTTC. It yields the protein CAWSVDWSYEQYF.

This sequence joins TRBV30 and TRBJ2-7; maybe TRBD2 (5 bases). V lost 4 bases to trimming and J lost 5 bases, with 12 bases between them. This CDR3 region has 12 residues. Germline V gene sequence: CDR1 GTSNPN, CDR2 SVGIG (reference sequence). The CDR3: CAWKHGVHEQYF. The CDR3, as DNA: TGTGCCTGGAAACACGGGGTCCACGAGCAGTACTTC.

The chain recombines TRBV29-1 with TRBJ2-5, with unresolved D. Trimming cost V 0 bases and J 7 bases, with 12 bases left between them. This CDR3 is 13 amino acids long. Germline CDR1 is SQVTM and CDR2 is ANQGSEA. The CDR3 sequence: CSVEDQSLGTQYF. CDR3 nucleotides: TGCAGCGTTGAAGATCAGTCCCTCGGGACCCAGTACTTC.

V gene TRBV7-2 combines with J gene TRBJ2-5; TRBD2 aligns across 7 bases. The CDR3 has 13 residues. With V trimmed by 5 bases and J by 6 bases, 6 bases remained unmatched. Germline CDR1 reads SGHTA; CDR2 reads FQGNSA. CDR3 sequence (DNA): TGTGCCAGCAGCCGCACTAGCGACCAGACCCAGTACTTC. This translates into CASSRTSDQTQYF.

A few counts support this clone. The rearrangement joins TRBV13 to TRBJ2-7; D call uncertain. This CDR3 has 11 amino acids. Deletions cut 2 bases from V and 3 bases from J, with 2 bases between. The V gene's germline CDR1 is PRHDT and CDR2 FYEKMQ (reference sequence). The CDR3 DNA is TGTGCCAGCAGCTTAAACTACGAGCAGTACTTC. Translated: CASSLNYEQYF.

The chain is built from TRBV18 and TRBJ2-1, with a possible D match to TRBD2 (6 bases). CDR1 is KGHSH, CDR2 LQKENI, per germline. The CDR3 runs 13 residues. The V end lost 2 bases, the J end lost 10 bases, and 12 bases lay between the germline ends. Here the CDR3 reads CASSPTPAGEQFF. CDR3 DNA: TGTGCCAGCTCACCAACACCAGCGGGCGAGCAGTTCTTC.

The gene calls are TRBV11-2 and TRBJ2-7, with 8 bases aligning to TRBD1. V trimming: 5 bases; J trimming: 7 bases; junction bases outside the gene matches: 10. Germline loops: CDR1 SGHAT, CDR2 FQNNGV. There are 14 residues in the CDR3. CDR3 sequence (DNA): TGTGCCAGCAGCCGAGACAGGGGTGAGAGGGAGCAGTACTTC. Translation: CASSRDRGEREQYF.